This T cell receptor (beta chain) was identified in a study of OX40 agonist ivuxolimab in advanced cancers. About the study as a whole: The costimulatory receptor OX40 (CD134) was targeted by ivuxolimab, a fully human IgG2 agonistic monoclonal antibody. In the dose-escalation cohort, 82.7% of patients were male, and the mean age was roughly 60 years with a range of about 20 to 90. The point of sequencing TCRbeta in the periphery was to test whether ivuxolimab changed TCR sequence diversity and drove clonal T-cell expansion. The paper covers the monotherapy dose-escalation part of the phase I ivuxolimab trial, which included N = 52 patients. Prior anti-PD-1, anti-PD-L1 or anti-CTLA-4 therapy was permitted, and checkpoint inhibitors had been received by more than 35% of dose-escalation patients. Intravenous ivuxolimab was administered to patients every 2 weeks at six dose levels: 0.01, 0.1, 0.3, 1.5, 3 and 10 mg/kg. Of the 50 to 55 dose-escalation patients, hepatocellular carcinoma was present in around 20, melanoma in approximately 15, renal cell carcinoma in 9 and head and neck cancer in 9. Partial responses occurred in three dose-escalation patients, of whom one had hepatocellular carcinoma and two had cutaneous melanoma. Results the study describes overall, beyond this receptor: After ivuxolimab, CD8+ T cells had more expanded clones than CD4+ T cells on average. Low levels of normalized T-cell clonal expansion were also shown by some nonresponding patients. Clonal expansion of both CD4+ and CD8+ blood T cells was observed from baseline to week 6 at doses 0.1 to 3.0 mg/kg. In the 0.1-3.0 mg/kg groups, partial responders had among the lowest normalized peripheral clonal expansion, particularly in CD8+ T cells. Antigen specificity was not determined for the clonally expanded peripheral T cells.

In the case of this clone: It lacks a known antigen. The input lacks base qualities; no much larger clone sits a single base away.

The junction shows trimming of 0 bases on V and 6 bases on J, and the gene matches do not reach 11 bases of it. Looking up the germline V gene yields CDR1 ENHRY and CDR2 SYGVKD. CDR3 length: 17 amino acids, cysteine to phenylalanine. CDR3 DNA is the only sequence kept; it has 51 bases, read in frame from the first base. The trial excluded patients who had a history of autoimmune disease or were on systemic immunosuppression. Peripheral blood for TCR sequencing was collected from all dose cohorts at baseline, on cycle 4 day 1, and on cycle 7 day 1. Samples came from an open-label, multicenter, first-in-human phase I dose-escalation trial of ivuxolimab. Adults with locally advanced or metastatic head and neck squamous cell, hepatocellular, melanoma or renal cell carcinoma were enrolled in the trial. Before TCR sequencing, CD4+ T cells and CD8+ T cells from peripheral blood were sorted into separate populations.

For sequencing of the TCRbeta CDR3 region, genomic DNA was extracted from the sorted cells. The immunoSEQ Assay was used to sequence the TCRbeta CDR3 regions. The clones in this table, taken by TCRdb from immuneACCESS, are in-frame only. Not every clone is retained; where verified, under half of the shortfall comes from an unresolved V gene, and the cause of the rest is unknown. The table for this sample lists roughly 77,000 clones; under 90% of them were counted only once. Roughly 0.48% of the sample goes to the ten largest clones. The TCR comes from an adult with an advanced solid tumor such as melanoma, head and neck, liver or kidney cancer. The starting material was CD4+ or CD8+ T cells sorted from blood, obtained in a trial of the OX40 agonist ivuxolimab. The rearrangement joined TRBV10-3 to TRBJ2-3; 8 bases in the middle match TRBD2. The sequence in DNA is TGTGCCATCAGTGAGTCGATCCCGGGGGGGGGCTCGGATACGCAGTATTTT. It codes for CAISESIPGGGSDTQYF.